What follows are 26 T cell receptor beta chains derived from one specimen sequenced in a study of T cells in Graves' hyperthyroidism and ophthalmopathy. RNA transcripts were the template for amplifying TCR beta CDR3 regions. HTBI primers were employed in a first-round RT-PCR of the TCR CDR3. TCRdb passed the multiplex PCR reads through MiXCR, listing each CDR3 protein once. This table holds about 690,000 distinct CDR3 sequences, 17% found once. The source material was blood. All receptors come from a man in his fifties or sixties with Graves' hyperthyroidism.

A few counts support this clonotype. The chain's CDR3 is CASSLLNEDPDTQYF. The CDR3 DNA follows: TGTGCCAGCAGTCTTCTTAACGAGGACCCAGATACGCAGTATTTT. V gene TRBV5-4 combines with J gene TRBJ2-3; D is unclear. Trimming pared 5 bases from V and 4 bases from J, leaving 17 bases between. The CDR3 consists of 15 residues. Germline V gene sequence: CDR1 SGHNT, CDR2 YYREEE (reference sequence).

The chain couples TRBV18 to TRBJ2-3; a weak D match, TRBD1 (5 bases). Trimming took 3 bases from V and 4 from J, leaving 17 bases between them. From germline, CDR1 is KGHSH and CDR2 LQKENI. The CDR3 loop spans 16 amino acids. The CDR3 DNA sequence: TGTGCCAGCTCACCCGGTCAGGGCTCTCCCTCAGATACGCAGTATTTT. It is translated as CASSPGQGSPSDTQYF.

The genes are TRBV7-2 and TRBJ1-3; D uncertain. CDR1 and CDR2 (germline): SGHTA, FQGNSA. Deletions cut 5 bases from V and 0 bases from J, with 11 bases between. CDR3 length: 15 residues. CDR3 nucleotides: TGTGCCAGCAGCCCAACGGGAATCTCTGGAAACACCATATATTTT. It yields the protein CASSPTGISGNTIYF.

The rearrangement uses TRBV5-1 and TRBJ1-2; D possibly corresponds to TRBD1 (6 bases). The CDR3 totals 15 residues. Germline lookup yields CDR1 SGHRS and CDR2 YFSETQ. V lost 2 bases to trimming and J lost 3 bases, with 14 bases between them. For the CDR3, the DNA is TGCGCCAGCAGCTTTTATCAGGGGCGCGACTATGGCTACACCTTC. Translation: CASSFYQGRDYGYTF.

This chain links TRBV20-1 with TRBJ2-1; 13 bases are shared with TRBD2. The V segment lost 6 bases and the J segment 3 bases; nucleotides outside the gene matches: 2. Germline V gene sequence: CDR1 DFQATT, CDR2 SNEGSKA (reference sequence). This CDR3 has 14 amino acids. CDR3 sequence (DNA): TGCAGTGCAGGGACTAGCGGGAACTACAATGAGCAGTTCTTC. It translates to CSAGTSGNYNEQFF.

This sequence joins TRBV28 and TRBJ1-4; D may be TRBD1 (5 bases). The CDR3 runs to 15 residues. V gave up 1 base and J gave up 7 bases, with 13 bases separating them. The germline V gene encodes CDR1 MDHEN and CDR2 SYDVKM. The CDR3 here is CASSLYGGVGEKLFF. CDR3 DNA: TGTGCCAGCAGTTTATACGGGGGAGTCGGTGAAAAACTGTTTTTT.

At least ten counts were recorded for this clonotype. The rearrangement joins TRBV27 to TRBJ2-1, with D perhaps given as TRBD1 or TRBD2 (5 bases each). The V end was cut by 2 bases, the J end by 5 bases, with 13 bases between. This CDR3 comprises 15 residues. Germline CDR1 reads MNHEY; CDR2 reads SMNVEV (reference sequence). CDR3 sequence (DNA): TGTGCCAGCAGTTTAAGCGGCGTCAGGGACAATGAGCAGTTCTTC. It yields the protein CASSLSGVRDNEQFF.

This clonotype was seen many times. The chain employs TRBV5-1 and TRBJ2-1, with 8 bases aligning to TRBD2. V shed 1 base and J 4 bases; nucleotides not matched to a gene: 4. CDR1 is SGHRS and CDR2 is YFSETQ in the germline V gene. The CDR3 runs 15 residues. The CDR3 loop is CASSLNSGGYNEQFF. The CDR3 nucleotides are TGCGCCAGCAGCTTGAATTCGGGAGGGTACAATGAGCAGTTCTTC.

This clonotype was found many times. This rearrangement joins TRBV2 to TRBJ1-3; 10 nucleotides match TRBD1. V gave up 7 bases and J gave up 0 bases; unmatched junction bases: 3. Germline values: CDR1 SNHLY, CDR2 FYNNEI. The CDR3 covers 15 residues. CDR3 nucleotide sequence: TGTGCCAGCATGGGACAGGGGTTCTCTGGAAACACCATATATTTT. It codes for CASMGQGFSGNTIYF.

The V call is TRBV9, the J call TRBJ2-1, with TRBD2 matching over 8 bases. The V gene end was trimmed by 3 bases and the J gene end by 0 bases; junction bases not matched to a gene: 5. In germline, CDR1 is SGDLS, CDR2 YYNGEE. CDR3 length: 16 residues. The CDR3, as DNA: TGTGCCAGCAGCGCGGGAGGGGCCCCCTCCTACAATGAGCAGTTCTTC. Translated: CASSAGGAPSYNEQFF. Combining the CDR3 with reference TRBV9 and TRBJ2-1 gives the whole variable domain DSGVTQTPKHLITATGQRVTLRCSPRSGDLSVYWYQQSLDQGLQFLIQYYNGEERAKGNILERFSAQQFPDLHSELNLSSLELGDSALYFCASSAGGAPSYNEQFFGPGTRLTVL.

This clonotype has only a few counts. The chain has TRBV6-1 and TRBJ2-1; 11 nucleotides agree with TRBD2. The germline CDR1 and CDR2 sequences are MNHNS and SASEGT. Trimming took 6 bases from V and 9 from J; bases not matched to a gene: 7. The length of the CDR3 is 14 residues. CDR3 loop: CASRPSGRISEQFF. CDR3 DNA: TGTGCCAGCAGGCCTAGCGGGAGGATTAGTGAGCAGTTCTTC.

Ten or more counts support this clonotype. CDR3 coding DNA: TGTGCCAGCAGCACCGGGACAGGGGCCCGCAATGAGCAGTTCTTC. Amino acid sequence: CASSTGTGARNEQFF. J is TRBJ2-1 and V is TRBV7-9; 10 bases align to TRBD1. Germline V gene lookup returns CDR1 SEHNR and CDR2 FQNEAQ (reference sequence). The J segment lost 6 bases and the V segment lost 5 bases, leaving 7 bases of the junction unmatched. The CDR3 runs to 15 residues.

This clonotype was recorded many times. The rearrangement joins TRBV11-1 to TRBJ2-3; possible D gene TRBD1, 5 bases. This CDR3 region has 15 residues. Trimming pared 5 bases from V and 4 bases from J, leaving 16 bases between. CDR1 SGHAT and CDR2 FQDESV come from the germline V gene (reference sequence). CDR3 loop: CASSKNGARADTQYF. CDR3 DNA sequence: TGTGCCAGCAGCAAAAACGGAGCCAGGGCAGATACGCAGTATTTT.

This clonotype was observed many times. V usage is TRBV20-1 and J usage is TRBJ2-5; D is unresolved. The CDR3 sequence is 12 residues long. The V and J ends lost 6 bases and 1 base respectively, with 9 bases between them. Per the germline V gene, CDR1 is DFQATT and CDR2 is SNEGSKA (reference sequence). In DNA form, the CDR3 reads TGCAGTGCAAAGGACGTCCAAGAGACCCAGTACTTC. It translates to CSAKDVQETQYF.

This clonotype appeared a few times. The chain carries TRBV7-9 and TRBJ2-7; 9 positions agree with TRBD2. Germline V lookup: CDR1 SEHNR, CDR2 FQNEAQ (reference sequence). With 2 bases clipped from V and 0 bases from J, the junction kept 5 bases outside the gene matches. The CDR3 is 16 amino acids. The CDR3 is CASSLTLAGPSYEQYF. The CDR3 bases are TGTGCCAGCAGCTTAACCCTAGCGGGGCCCTCCTACGAGCAGTACTTC.

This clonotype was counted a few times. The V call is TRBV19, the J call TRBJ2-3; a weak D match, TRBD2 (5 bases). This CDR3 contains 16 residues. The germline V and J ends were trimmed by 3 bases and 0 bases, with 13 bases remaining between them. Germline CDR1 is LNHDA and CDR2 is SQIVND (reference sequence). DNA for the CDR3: TGTGCCAGTAGTATGAGCCAGCGGAGAAGCACAGATACGCAGTATTTT. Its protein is CASSMSQRRSTDTQYF.

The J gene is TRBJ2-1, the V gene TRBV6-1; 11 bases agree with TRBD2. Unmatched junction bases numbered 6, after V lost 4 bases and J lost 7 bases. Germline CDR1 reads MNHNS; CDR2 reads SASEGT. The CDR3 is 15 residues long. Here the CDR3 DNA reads TGTGCCAGCAGTGGAACTAGCGGGAGTAGGAATGAGCAGTTCTTC. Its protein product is CASSGTSGSRNEQFF.

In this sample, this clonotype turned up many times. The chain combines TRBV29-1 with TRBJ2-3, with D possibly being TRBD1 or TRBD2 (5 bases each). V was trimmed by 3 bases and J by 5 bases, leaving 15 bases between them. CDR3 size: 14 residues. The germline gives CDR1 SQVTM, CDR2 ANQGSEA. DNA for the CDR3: TGCAGCGTTGATCGGGACGGACCGGGAGATACGCAGTATTTT. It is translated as CSVDRDGPGDTQYF.

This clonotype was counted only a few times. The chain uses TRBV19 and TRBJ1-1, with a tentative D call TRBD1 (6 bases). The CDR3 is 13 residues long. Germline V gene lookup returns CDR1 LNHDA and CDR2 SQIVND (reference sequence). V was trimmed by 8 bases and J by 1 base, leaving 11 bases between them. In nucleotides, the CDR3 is TGTGCCAGTGGTTGGACAGCGAACACTGAAGCTTTCTTT. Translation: CASGWTANTEAFF.

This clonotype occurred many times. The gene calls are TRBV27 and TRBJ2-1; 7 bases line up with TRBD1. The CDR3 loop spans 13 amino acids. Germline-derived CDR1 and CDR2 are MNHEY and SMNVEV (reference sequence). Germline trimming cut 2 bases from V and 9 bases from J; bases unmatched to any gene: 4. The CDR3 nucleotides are TGTGCCAGCAGTTTAGTGGGGACAGCTGAGCAGTTCTTC. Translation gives CASSLVGTAEQFF.

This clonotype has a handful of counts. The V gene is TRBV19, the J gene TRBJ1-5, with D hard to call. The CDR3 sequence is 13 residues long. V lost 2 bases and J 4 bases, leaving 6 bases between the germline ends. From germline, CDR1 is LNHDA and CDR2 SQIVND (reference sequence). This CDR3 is CASSIQNNQPQHF. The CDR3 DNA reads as TGTGCCAGTAGTATACAGAATAATCAGCCCCAGCATTTT.

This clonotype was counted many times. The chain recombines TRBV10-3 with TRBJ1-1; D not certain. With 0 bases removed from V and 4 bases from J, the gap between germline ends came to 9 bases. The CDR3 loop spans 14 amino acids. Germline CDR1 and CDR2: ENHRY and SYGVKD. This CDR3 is CAISESYLGTEAFF. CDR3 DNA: TGTGCCATCAGTGAGTCGTACCTGGGCACTGAAGCTTTCTTT.

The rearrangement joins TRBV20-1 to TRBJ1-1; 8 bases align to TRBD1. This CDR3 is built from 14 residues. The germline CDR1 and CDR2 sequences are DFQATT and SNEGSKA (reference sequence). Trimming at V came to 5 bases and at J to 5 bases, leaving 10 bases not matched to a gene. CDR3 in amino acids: CSAGRTGRNTEAFF. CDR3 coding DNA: TGCAGTGCTGGCAGGACAGGGAGAAATACTGAAGCTTTCTTT.

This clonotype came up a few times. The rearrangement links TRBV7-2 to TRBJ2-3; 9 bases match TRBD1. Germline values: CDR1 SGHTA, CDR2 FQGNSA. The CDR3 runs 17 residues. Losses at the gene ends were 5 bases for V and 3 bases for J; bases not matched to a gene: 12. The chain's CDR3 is CASSPTTWDRETDTQYF. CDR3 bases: TGTGCCAGCAGCCCGACTACCTGGGACAGGGAGACAGATACGCAGTATTTT.

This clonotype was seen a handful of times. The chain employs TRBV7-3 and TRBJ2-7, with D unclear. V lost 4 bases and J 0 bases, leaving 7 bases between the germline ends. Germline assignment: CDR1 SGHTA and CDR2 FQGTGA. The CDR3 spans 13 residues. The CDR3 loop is CASSSSSSYEQYF. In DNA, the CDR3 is TGTGCCAGCAGCTCCTCCAGCTCCTACGAGCAGTACTTC.

The CDR3: CASSSEGPAEYNEQFF. CDR3 in DNA: TGTGCCAGCAGCTCTGAGGGACCAGCGGAATACAATGAGCAGTTCTTC. V is TRBV13 and J is TRBJ2-1, with D perhaps TRBD1 or TRBD2 (5 bases each). Trimming shortened V by 4 bases and J by 4 bases, and 17 bases separated the two germline ends. This CDR3 is 16 amino acids long. Germline V gives CDR1 PRHDT, CDR2 FYEKMQ (reference sequence). Supplemented by reference TRBV13 and TRBJ2-1, the full variable domain reads AAGVIQSPRHLIKEKRETATLKCYPIPRHDTVYWYQQGPGQDPQFLISFYEKMQSDKGSIPDRFSAQQFSDYHSELNMSSLELGDSALYFCASSSEGPAEYNEQFFGPGTRLTVL.